Shown below are 14 T cell receptor beta chains from a single sample sequenced in a study of cytomegalovirus exposure and HLA in healthy donors. Repertoires were generated with immunoSEQ multiplex PCR, while TCRdb's copy carries only in-frame clones and drops some. This table holds 95,000 to 150,000 clones, 94% found once. Material: PBMCs. All receptors come from a woman aged 18 to 35 in good health and CMV-seronegative.

The J gene is TRBJ2-3, the V gene TRBV6-4, with 9 bases lining up with TRBD1. There are 14 residues in the CDR3. Germline V gene data show CDR1 as MRHNA and CDR2 as SNTAGT. Trimming took 4 bases from V and 1 from J; bases not matched to a gene: 0. This chain's CDR3 is CASSGTGGTDTQYF. The CDR3, as DNA: TGTGCCAGCAGTGGGACAGGGGGCACAGATACGCAGTATTTT.

This chain joins TRBV9 and TRBJ1-3, with 7 bases matching TRBD1. Germline CDR1 SGDLS, CDR2 YYNGEE. V was clipped by 3 bases and J by 4 bases; unmatched bases: 4. CDR3 length equals 14 residues. CDR3 sequence: CASSGGTVGNTIYF. For the CDR3, the DNA is TGTGCCAGCAGCGGGGGGACAGTAGGAAACACCATATATTTT.

The rearrangement links TRBV2 to TRBJ1-5; 7 bases map to TRBD1. After removal of 7 bases from V and 4 bases from J, the junction contained 10 bases not matched to a gene. The germline CDR1 and CDR2 sequences are SNHLY and FYNNEI. The CDR3 has 15 amino acids. CDR3 region: CASMGRGLSNQPQHF. In DNA, the CDR3 is TGTGCCAGCATGGGCAGGGGGTTATCGAATCAGCCCCAGCATTTT.

This clone was seen a few times. This CDR3 is CASSPLRTGGGYGYTF. CDR3 nucleotides: TGTGCCAGCAGTCCACTCCGGACAGGGGGCGGCTATGGCTACACCTTC. The V call is TRBV28, the J call TRBJ1-2; 11 bases are a match to TRBD1. The CDR3 spans 16 residues. The junction had 9 bases not matched to a gene; V was cut back by 5 bases and J by 4 bases. Germline CDR1 is MDHEN and CDR2 is SYDVKM.

J is TRBJ1-4 and V is TRBV30; D is perhaps TRBD1 (6 bases). CDR1 is GTSNPN, CDR2 SVGIG, per germline (reference sequence). This CDR3 spans 12 amino acids. V was shortened by 7 bases and J by 3 bases, with 9 bases between the two germline ends. The CDR3 DNA is TGTGCCTCGACAGGACCTAATGAAAAACTGTTTTTT. The encoded protein is CASTGPNEKLFF.

V usage is TRBV14 and J usage is TRBJ2-5, with 7 bases matching TRBD2. V dropped 0 bases and J dropped 1; count of bases not matched to a gene: 11. The CDR3 extends over 18 amino acids. The germline CDR1 and CDR2 sequences are SGHDN and FVKESK. CDR3 DNA: TGTGCCAGCAGCCAAGAGGTCCCTGGCGGGAGCATCCAAGAGACCCAGTACTTC. This gives the protein CASSQEVPGGSIQETQYF. Based on the CDR3 plus reference TRBV14 and TRBJ2-5, the full variable domain is EAGVTQFPSHSVIEKGQTVTLRCDPISGHDNLYWYRRVMGKEIKFLLHFVKESKQDESGMPNNRFLAERTGGTYSTLKVQPAELEDSGVYFCASSQEVPGGSIQETQYFGPGTRLLVL.

This sequence joins TRBV6-6 and TRBJ2-5; 12 positions agree with TRBD2. This CDR3 has 14 residues. With V trimmed by 11 bases and J by 5 bases, 9 bases remained unmatched. Germline CDR1 reads MNHNY; CDR2 reads SVGAGI (reference sequence). CDR3 nucleotides: TGTGCCGGATCTAGCGGGAGGGCCAGGGAGACCCAGTACTTC. Amino acids: CAGSSGRARETQYF.

CDR3 loop: CAISRDRGREGNTIYF. The CDR3, as DNA: TGTGCCATCAGCCGAGACAGGGGGCGCGAAGGAAACACCATATATTTT. The rearrangement joins TRBV10-3 to TRBJ1-3, with 10 bases fitting TRBD1. Germline V lookup: CDR1 ENHRY, CDR2 SYGVKD. CDR3 length: 16 residues. V lost 6 bases to trimming and J lost 4 bases; unmatched junction nucleotides: 9.

This clone is a singleton in its sample. V and J are TRBV7-3 and TRBJ2-7; TRBD2 might be the D (7 bases). Germline loops: CDR1 SGHTA, CDR2 FQGTGA. V dropped 1 base and J dropped 1 base, with 11 bases sitting between them. The CDR3 length is 15 residues. The CDR3 nucleotides read TGTGCCAGCAGCTTAAGCGAGGGGGGGTCCTACGAGCAGTACTTC. It yields the protein CASSLSEGGSYEQYF. Filled out from reference TRBV7-3 and TRBJ2-7, the complete variable domain reads GAGVSQTPSNKVTEKGKYVELRCDPISGHTALYWYRQSLGQGPEFLIYFQGTGAADDSGLPNDRFFAVRPEGSVSTLKIQRTERGDSAVYLCASSLSEGGSYEQYFGPGTRLTVT.

The chain has TRBV19 and TRBJ2-5; D possibly corresponds to TRBD2 (6 bases). Trimming took off 5 bases at V and 5 bases at J, with 15 bases between the two ends. Germline loops: CDR1 LNHDA, CDR2 SQIVND (reference sequence). The CDR3 sequence is 14 residues long. CDR3 bases: TGTGCCAGTAGTCCGGGCGGAGGGATTGAGACCCAGTACTTC. It encodes CASSPGGGIETQYF.

This sequence joins TRBV6-6 and TRBJ2-3; TRBD2 matches 14 bases. V lost 5 bases, J lost 4 bases, and 5 bases stayed unmatched. The length of the CDR3 is 16 residues. Germline CDR1 reads MNHNY; CDR2 reads SVGAGI (reference sequence). CDR3 in amino acids: CASSTGTSGSSDTQYF. The DNA of the CDR3 is TGTGCCAGCAGTACGGGGACTAGCGGGAGTTCAGATACGCAGTATTTT.

This sequence joins TRBV6-6 and TRBJ1-1, with D perhaps TRBD1 (5 bases). The CDR3 loop spans 13 amino acids. Trimming pared 4 bases from V and 2 bases from J, leaving 8 bases between. Germline assignment: CDR1 MNHNY and CDR2 SVGAGI (reference sequence). The CDR3 coding sequence is TGTGCCAGCAGTTTACAGGAAAACACTGAAGCTTTCTTT. Translated: CASSLQENTEAFF.

The genes are TRBV20-1 and TRBJ2-1, with D possibly TRBD2 on 6 matching bases. The germline V gene encodes CDR1 DFQATT and CDR2 SNEGSKA (reference sequence). V lost 5 bases, J lost 13 bases, and 15 bases lay in between. This CDR3 has 11 amino acids. The CDR3 protein is CSAEDTGLQFF. The CDR3 DNA reads as TGCAGTGCTGAAGACACGGGACTCCAGTTCTTC.

The chain has TRBV5-4 and TRBJ2-3; D unclear. Germline CDR1 is SGHNT and CDR2 is YYREEE (reference sequence). The CDR3 totals 11 residues. V dropped 4 bases and J dropped 6 bases, with 6 bases sitting between them. DNA for the CDR3: TGTGCCAGCAGCCTACTTGATACGCAGTATTTT. It yields the protein CASSLLDTQYF.